The clone carrying this T cell receptor beta chain occurred a few times. The junction departs from germline at one end; a sequencing error may be responsible. This table comes from immunoSEQ multiplex PCR, and its TCRdb copy is limited to in-frame clones, with some not included. The sample gives 75,000 to 90,000 clones, 90% to 95% of which show up once; 0.27% is in the top ten. These data belong to a study of technical replicates of blood from several donors. The germline CDR1 and CDR2 sequences are LGHNT and FRNRAP. The CDR3 runs 17 residues. The clonotype originates from a human donor in good health. The rearrangement uses TRBV12-5 and TRBJ2-1, with 11 bases that match TRBD2. The sample taken for sequencing was T cells isolated from PBMCs. The CDR3 nucleotides read TGTGCTAGTGCTTTGATAGCGGGGGGGTCAAGCAGGAATGAGCAGTTCTTC. It yields the protein CASALIAGGSSRNEQFF.